The next 11 T cell receptor beta chains were all read from a single sample in a study of identical twins. TCRdb fed the 5' RACE reads into MiXCR, producing one record per CDR3 protein. The repertoire holds approximately 890,000 distinct CDR3 sequences, with 12% as singletons. The same sample was also used in a study of yellow fever vaccine responses in identical twins.

The sequencing input was PBMCs. These receptors were obtained from a woman younger than 35 in good health.

This clonotype occurred many times. V usage is TRBV4-1 and J usage is TRBJ2-1; D unresolved. Germline CDR1 reads MGHRA; CDR2 reads YSYEKL. The CDR3 is made up of 14 amino acids. Trimming removed 0 bases at V and 7 bases at J, with 10 bases between. DNA for the CDR3: TGCGCCAGCAGCCAAGAGAACGTCGGAAATGAGCAGTTCTTC. Translation gives CASSQENVGNEQFF.

V and J are TRBV7-9 and TRBJ2-2, with TRBD2 identical over 10 bases. CDR3 size: 16 residues. Germline lookup yields CDR1 SEHNR and CDR2 FQNEAQ (reference sequence). V lost 5 bases and J lost 1; bases outside the gene matches: 4. The CDR3, as DNA: TGTGCCAGCAGCGCCTCTAGCGGGGGGAACACCGGGGAGCTGTTTTTT. Its translation: CASSASSGGNTGELFF.

This clonotype showed up just a few times. The rearrangement joins TRBV12-3 or TRBV12-4 to TRBJ2-3; tentative D call: TRBD2 (6 bases). V dropped 5 bases and J dropped 2 bases, with 23 bases sitting between them. The CDR3 runs to 18 residues. The DNA for the CDR3 is TGTGCCAGCAGTACACCGGAGTGGGGCGGGACCCTCACAGATACGCAGTATTTT. Amino acid sequence: CASSTPEWGGTLTDTQYF.

This clonotype was seen more than once but under ten times. J is TRBJ1-2 and V is TRBV20-1; D ambiguous. The germline gives CDR1 DFQATT, CDR2 SNEGSKA (reference sequence). The V end was cut by 0 bases, the J end by 4 bases, with 9 bases between. The CDR3 is made up of 13 amino acids. The chain's CDR3 is CSARDGGFYGYTF. The CDR3 DNA sequence: TGCAGTGCTAGAGATGGAGGGTTCTATGGCTACACCTTC.

This clonotype was counted between two and nine times. The gene calls are TRBV11-2 and TRBJ2-1; TRBD2 might be the D (7 bases). Germline V lookup: CDR1 SGHAT, CDR2 FQNNGV. This CDR3 has 18 residues. The V gene lost 1 base and the J gene lost 3 bases, with 19 bases spanning the gap. CDR3 nucleotides: TGTGCCAGCAGCTTAGGATTCGCGGCGGGGGCTTTCTACAATGAGCAGTTCTTC. Its translation: CASSLGFAAGAFYNEQFF. Variable domain in full (rest from reference TRBV11-2 and TRBJ2-1): EAGVAQSPRYKIIEKRQSVAFWCNPISGHATLYWYQQILGQGPKLLIQFQNNGVVDDSQLPKDRFSAERLKGVDSTLKIQPAKLEDSAVYLCASSLGFAAGAFYNEQFFGPGTRLTVL.

The chain joins TRBV10-3 to TRBJ2-2; D remains ambiguous. V was cut by 2 bases and J by 5 bases, with 9 bases left in between. In germline, CDR1 is ENHRY, CDR2 SYGVKD. The CDR3 covers 14 residues. DNA for the CDR3: TGTGCCATCAGTGAGGGCAGGCGGACCGGGGAGCTGTTTTTT. Translation gives CAISEGRRTGELFF.

The table lists this clonotype with a few counts. The J gene is TRBJ2-1, the V gene TRBV20-1, with 11 bases that match TRBD2. The CDR3 has 15 amino acids. The germline V gene encodes CDR1 DFQATT and CDR2 SNEGSKA (reference sequence). The junction had 9 bases not matched to a gene; V was cut back by 2 bases and J by 9 bases. In nucleotides, the CDR3 is TGCAGTGCTAGACCCGGGACTAGCGGTCACCCTGAGCAGTTCTTC. This codes for CSARPGTSGHPEQFF.

This clonotype was seen a handful of times. CDR3 amino acids: CASSRYPRTREDGYTF. CDR3 DNA sequence: TGTGCCAGCAGCAGATATCCTCGGACAAGGGAGGATGGCTACACCTTC. The chain carries TRBV21-1 and TRBJ1-2; TRBD1 is taken as the D call from the table, unchecked against the DNA. TRBV21-1 is termed a pseudogene. The CDR3 covers 16 residues.

The chain carries TRBV6-6 and TRBJ1-2; TRBD1 is a possible D gene (5 bases). CDR3 size: 12 residues. Germline CDR1 is MNHNY and CDR2 is SVGAGI (reference sequence). Trimming left V 3 bases short and J 8 bases short, with 10 bases between. CDR3: CASSYQGSGYTF. The CDR3 DNA sequence: TGTGCCAGCAGTTATCAGGGTTCAGGCTACACCTTC.

This clonotype was seen ten or more times. The chain couples TRBV4-1 to TRBJ2-1, with D perhaps assigned TRBD1 or TRBD2 (6 bases each). Germline loops: CDR1 MGHRA, CDR2 YSYEKL. This CDR3 has 15 amino acids. The V end was cut by 2 bases, the J end by 7 bases, with 15 bases between. In DNA form, the CDR3 reads TGCGCCAGCAGCCAACCGGGGGCCGTGAGTAATGAGCAGTTCTTC. It encodes CASSQPGAVSNEQFF.

This clonotype was counted many times. The chain joins TRBV14 to TRBJ2-3; D remains unclear. In germline, CDR1 is SGHDN, CDR2 FVKESK. Deletions cut 1 base from V and 8 bases from J, with 10 bases between. The length of the CDR3 is 13 residues. CDR3 region: CASSQVTLGTQYF. CDR3 DNA: TGTGCCAGCAGCCAAGTAACCCTCGGTACGCAGTATTTT.